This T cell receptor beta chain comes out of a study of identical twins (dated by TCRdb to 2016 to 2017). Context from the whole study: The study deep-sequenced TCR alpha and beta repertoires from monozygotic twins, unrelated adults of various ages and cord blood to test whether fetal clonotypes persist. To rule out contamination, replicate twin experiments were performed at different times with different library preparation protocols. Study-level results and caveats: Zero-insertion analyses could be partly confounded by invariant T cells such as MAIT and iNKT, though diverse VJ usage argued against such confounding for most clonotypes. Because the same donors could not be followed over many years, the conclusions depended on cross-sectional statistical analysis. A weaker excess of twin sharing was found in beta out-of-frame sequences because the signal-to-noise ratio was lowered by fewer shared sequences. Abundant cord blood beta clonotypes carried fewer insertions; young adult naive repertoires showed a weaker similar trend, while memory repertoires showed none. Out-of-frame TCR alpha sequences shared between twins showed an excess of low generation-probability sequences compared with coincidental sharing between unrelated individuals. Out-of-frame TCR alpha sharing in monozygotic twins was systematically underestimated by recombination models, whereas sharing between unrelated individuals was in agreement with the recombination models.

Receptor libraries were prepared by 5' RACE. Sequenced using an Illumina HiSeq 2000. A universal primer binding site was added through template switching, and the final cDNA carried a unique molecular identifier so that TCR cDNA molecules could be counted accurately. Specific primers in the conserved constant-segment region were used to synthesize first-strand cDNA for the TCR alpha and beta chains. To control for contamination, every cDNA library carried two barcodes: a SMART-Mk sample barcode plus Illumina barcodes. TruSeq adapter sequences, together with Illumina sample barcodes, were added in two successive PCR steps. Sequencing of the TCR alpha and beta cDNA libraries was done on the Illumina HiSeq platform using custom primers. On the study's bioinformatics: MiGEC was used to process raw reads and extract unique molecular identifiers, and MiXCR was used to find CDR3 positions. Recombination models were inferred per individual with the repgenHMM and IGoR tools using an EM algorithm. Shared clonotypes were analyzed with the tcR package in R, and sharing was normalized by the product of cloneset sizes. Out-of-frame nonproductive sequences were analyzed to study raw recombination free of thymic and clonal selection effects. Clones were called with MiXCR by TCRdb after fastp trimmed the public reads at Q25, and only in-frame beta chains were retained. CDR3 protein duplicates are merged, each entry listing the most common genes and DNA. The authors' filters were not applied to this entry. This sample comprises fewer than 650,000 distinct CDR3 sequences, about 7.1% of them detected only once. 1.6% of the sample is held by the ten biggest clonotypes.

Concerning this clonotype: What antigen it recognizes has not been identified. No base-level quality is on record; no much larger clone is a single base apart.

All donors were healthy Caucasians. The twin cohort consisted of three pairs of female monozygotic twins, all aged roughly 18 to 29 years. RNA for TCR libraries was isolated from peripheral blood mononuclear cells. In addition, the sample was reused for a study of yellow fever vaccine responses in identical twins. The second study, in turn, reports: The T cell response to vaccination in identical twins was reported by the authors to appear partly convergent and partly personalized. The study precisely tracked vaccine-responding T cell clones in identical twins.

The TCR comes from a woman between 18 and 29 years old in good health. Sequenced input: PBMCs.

For the CDR3, the sequence is CASSIGSSVVRNSPLHF. DNA sequence: TGTGCCAGTAGTATCGGATCGTCAGTCGTTAGGAATTCACCCCTCCACTTT. The sequence joins TRBV19 to TRBJ1-6, with no confident D gene call. The CDR3 spans 17 residues, from the cysteine through the phenylalanine. The only DNA kept is the CDR3, 51 bases in frame from the first base. V is clipped by 3 bases and J by 7 bases, and the sequence between their germline boundaries is 19 bases long. CDR1 and CDR2 are drawn from the germline V gene (reference sequence): LNHDA, SQIVND.